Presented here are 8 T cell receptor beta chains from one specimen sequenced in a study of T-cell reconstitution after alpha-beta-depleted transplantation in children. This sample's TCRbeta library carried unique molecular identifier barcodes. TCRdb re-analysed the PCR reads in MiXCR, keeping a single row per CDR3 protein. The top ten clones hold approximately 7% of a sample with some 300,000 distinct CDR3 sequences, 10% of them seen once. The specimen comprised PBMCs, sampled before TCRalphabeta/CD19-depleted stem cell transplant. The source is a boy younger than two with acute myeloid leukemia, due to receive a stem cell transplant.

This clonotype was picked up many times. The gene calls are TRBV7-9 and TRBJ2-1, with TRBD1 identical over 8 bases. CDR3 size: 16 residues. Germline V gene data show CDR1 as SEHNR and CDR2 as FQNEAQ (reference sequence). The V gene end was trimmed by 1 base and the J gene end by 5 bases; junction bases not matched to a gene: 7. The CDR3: CASSLGEMDRDNEQFF. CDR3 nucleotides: TGTGCCAGCAGCTTAGGCGAGATGGACAGGGACAATGAGCAGTTCTTC.

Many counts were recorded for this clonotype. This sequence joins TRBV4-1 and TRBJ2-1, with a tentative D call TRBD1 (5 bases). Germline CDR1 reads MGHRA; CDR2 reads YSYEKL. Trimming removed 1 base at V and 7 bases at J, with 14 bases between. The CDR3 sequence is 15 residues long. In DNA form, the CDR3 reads TGCGCCAGCAGCCAAGGGCCAGGGAAAACAAATGAGCAGTTCTTC. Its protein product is CASSQGPGKTNEQFF.

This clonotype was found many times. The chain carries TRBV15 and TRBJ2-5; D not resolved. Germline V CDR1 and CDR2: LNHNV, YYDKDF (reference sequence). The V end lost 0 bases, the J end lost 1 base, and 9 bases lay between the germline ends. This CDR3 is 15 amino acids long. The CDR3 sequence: CATSRDDKIQETQYF. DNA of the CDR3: TGTGCCACCAGCAGAGACGACAAGATCCAAGAGACCCAGTACTTC.

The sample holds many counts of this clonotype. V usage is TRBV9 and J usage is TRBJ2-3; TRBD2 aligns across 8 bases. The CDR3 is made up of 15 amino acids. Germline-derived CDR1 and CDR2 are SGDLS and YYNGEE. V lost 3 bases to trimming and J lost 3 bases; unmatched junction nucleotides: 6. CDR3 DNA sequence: TGTGCCAGCAGCGAACCGGGACTAGGGACAGATACGCAGTATTTT. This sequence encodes CASSEPGLGTDTQYF. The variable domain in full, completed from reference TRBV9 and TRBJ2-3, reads DSGVTQTPKHLITATGQRVTLRCSPRSGDLSVYWYQQSLDQGLQFLIQYYNGEERAKGNILERFSAQQFPDLHSELNLSSLELGDSALYFCASSEPGLGTDTQYFGPGTRLTVL.

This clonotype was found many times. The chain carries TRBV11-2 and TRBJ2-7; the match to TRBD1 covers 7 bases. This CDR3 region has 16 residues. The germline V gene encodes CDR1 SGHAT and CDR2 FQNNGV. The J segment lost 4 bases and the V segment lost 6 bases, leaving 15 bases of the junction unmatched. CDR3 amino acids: CASRQLAGTVKYEQYF. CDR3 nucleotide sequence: TGTGCCAGCAGACAATTGGCCGGGACAGTGAAGTACGAGCAGTACTTC.

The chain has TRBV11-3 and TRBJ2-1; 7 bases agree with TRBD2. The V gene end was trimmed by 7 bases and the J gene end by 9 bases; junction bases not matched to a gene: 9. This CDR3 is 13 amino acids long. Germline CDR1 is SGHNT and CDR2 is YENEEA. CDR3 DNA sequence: TGTGCCAGCACCTGGGACTATATGGGTGAGCAGTTCTTC. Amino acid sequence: CASTWDYMGEQFF.

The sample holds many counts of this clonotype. The DNA for the CDR3 is TGTGCCAGCAGTTCCGGACAGTTCCTCTCTGGAAACACCATATATTTT. It yields the protein CASSSGQFLSGNTIYF. This chain uses TRBV12-3 or TRBV12-4 with TRBJ1-3, with D perhaps matching TRBD1 (6 bases). With 4 bases removed from V and 0 bases from J, the gap between germline ends came to 13 bases. This CDR3 contains 16 residues.

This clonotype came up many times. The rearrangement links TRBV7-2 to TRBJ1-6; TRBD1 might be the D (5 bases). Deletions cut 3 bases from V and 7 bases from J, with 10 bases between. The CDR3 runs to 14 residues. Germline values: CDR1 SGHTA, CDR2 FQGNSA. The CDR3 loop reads CASSFHRSNSPLHF. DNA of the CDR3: TGTGCCAGCAGCTTTCACAGGTCGAATTCACCCCTCCACTTT.